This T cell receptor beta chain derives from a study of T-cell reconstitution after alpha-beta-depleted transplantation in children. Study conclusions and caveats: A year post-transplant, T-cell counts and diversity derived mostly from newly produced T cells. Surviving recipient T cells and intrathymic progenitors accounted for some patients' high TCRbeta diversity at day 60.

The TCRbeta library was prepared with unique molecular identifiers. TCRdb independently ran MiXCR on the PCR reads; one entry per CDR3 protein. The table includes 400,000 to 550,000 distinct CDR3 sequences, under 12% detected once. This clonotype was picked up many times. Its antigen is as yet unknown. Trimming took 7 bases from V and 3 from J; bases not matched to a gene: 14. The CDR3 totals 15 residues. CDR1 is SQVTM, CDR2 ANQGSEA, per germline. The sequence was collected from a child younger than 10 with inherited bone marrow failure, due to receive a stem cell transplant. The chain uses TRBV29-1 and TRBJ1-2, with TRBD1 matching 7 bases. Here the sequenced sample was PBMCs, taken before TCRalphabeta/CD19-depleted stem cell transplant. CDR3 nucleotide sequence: TGCAGCGCCACGAGAGGGACAGTTTTTTACTATGGCTACACCTTC. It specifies CSATRGTVFYYGYTF.